This T cell receptor (beta chain) derives from a study of blood T cells in healthy people across ages (dated by TCRdb to 2014 to 2015). With respect to the entire study: In model experiments, template switching captured roughly one uniquely barcoded TCR beta cDNA molecule for every two T cells. For two donors (one aged 18 to 30 and one aged 80 or older), the study analyzed two additional independent replicas of 1 million unique cDNA reads from the same blood draw. The donors were split into four age groups: young (average about 16 years), middle-aged (roughly 39), aged (roughly 60) and long-lived (over 80). Using deep sequencing normalized with unique cDNA molecular identifiers, the study measured how TCR beta repertoire diversity changes with age.

The CDR3 spans 16 residues, from the cysteine through the phenylalanine. Kept here is only the CDR3 DNA, which spans 48 bases and is read in frame from base 1. At the junction V is shortened by 1 base and J by 5 bases; bases outside the gene matches: 6. From the germline V gene, CDR1 is LGHNA and CDR2 is YNFKEQ. Libraries were prepared through 5' RACE. Instrument on record: Illumina HiSeq 2500. A second PCR of roughly 7 to 11 cycles was performed with a sample-barcoded 5' primer and a J-beta primer mix. Each TCR beta cDNA molecule received a unique molecular identifier from a template-switch 5' adaptor carrying 12 random nucleotides. Each sample yielded at least 3 million CDR3-containing paired-end reads. First-strand cDNA synthesis was performed from all RNA using the Mint cDNA synthesis kit, with priming by a TRBC-specific oligonucleotide. Following uracil-DNA glycosylase treatment, all cDNA underwent a first 18-cycle PCR with the universal primers M1SS and BC2_uni_R. As for the authors' bioinformatics: Normalization of each sample was performed by random selection of 1 million high-quality reads, each carrying a distinct molecular identifier. Instead of being binned into consensus sequences, reads with shared molecular identifiers were discarded. CDR3 identification, clonotype clustering and error correction used MiTCR with a Q25 quality threshold and the strictest error-elimination algorithm. A nonparametric unseen species model using Euler transformation provided a lower-bound estimate of total TCR beta diversity. The public reads were run again by TCRdb, first through fastp at Q25 and then through MiXCR, and only productive beta chains were kept. For every CDR3 protein sequence, its rows merge into one entry that carries the most common genes and DNA. These V and J calls originate from TCRdb's pipeline instead of the authors' own analysis. In this sample the table shows 600,000 to 1,000,000 distinct CDR3 sequences, around 25% of which occur a single time. The ten largest clonotypes hold 3% to 4.5% of the sample.

Overall results and qualifications from the work: There was a strong correlation between observed TCR beta diversity and the percentage of naive T cells measured by flow cytometry. Observed TCR beta diversity per million T cells fell roughly linearly with age, and a significant reduction was already apparent by age approximately 41. Estimates of total diversity based on one million sequenced T cells were regarded as lower bounds and as underestimates. Compared with the aged group, the long-lived group had more naive CD4+ T cells, fewer expanded clones and increased TCR diversity, suggesting age selection. The CMV infection status of donors was not known, potentially confounding age-related changes in expanded clonotypes. Because profiling used bulk unsorted PBMCs, naive and antigen-experienced compartments could not be compared conclusively.

A word on this clonotype: It lacks a known antigen. Base qualities are not provided; no much larger clone lies one nucleotide away.

Systemically healthy Caucasian individuals from Russia, some 38 in total and aged about 6 to 90 years, were included as donors. Each donor gave approximately 9.3 milliliters of peripheral blood, collected into EDTA-treated Vacutainer tubes. Ficoll-Paque density-gradient centrifugation was used to isolate PBMCs, with at least 6 million per sample. Trizol reagent was used to extract total RNA from PBMCs, with at least 6 micrograms per sample. For every donor, an aliquot of PBMCs went through flow cytometry to measure the percentages of naive CD45RAhigh/CD27high T cells. The same sample was also used in a study of T cells of mothers and their children. Per the second study: Donors were nine systemically healthy Caucasian individuals: three mothers and their six children. cDNA synthesis used all of the extracted RNA, with about 1.5 ug of RNA in each 15 ul reaction. Sample barcodes and 2-4 random nucleotides were added via the M1S primer in the second PCR. Over 9.5 million TCR beta CDR3 reads were obtained for each mother, and 2.5 million to 3.5 million reads were obtained for each child. Thymic selection similarly shapes TCR recombination output in related and unrelated pairs, with minor effect from inherited differences. Normalized repertoire overlap in related mother-child pairs was always slightly higher than in unrelated mother-child pairs, but the difference was never significant. No persistent microchimeric T cell clones were found, with a detection sensitivity of approximately 100 clones per million clonotypes. To look for features that set related mother-child pairs apart from unrelated individuals, the researchers ran deep NGS to compare the TCR beta repertoires of mothers and children. Mothers averaged about 40 +/- 4 years of age and children averaged around 10 +/- 4 years. After adapter ligation with NEBNext reagents, the libraries were sequenced on Illumina HiSeq 2000 with 100+100 nt paired-end reads. To prevent cross-contamination, the mother and child libraries were prepared one month apart and sequenced in separate runs. Between about 500,000 and 2,300,000 distinct TCR beta clonotypes were identified per donor. Naive TCR beta clonotypes were estimated from low-frequency clonotypes matched to each donor's FACS-determined naive share, without sorting.

The sequenced sample consisted of blood. The sequence links TRBV4-2 to TRBJ2-7; 12 bases in the junction line up with TRBD1. The sequence derives from a boy aged 5-17 years in good health. The CDR3 corresponds to CASSQAAGQGAHEQYF. The nucleotide sequence is TGTGCCAGCAGCCAAGCGGCGGGACAGGGGGCCCACGAGCAGTACTTC.